What follows describes a single TCR beta chain. What it recognizes is unknown. The entry originates in a study of radiotherapy plus CTLA-4 blockade in lung cancer. Study in general: Patients showed objective responses in under 20% of cases, and disease control was achieved by around 30%. Findings and caveats of the study: An expansion of tumor-derived TCR clones occurred in blood after radiotherapy plus ipilimumab. Early clonal dynamics of blood T cells, together with interferon-beta, were reported as the best response predictor.

The method was immunoSEQ multiplex PCR; TCRdb's version includes in-frame clones alone and lacks a portion of them. The profile shows about 49,000 clones, approximately 81% of them singletons. Patients had chemo-refractory metastatic non-small-cell lung cancer and received focal radiation plus CTLA-4 blockade that used ipilimumab. V lost 1 base, J lost 5 bases, and 3 bases stayed unmatched. The CDR3 is 16 residues long. From germline, CDR1 is MNHEY and CDR2 SVGAGI. The rearrangement links TRBV6-5 to TRBJ1-6, with 9 bases that match TRBD1. The sequenced sample was peripheral blood, obtained from a patient treated with radiotherapy plus ipilimumab. This TCR was sampled from a human donor with non-small cell lung cancer whose response to radiotherapy plus ipilimumab could not be evaluated. CDR3: CASSYYGTGNNSPLHF. CDR3 coding DNA: TGTGCCAGCAGTTACTACGGGACAGGGAATAATTCACCCCTCCACTTT.